This T cell receptor beta chain was sequenced for a study of T cells in narcolepsy. Assay: immunoSEQ multiplex PCR; the TCRdb copy retains only in-frame clones and omits some. The sample lists about 33,000 clones, roughly 80% occurring once. Notes on this clone: What it recognizes is unknown. This same CDR3 is encoded by further DNA sequences in the sample.

The CDR3 extends over 16 amino acids. J gave up 4 bases and V 5 bases, and 14 bases lay outside the gene matches. Germline V lookup: CDR1 SGDLS, CDR2 YYNGEE. Study-wide results and limits: Blood of same and different patients, but not healthy controls, reportedly held recurring autoreactive clonotypes. HCRT-specific and TRIB2-specific autoreactive clonotypes appeared among same-patient CSF and blood CD4+ clonotypes.

This receptor was taken from a human donor with narcolepsy. Material: CD45RA- memory CD4+ T cells from PBMCs. The chain combines TRBV9 with TRBJ1-2; 7 bases line up with TRBD1. The CDR3: CASSVESTGKGYGYTF. The DNA for the CDR3 is TGTGCCAGCAGTGTCGAATCGACAGGGAAGGGCTATGGCTACACCTTC.